The clone carrying this T cell receptor beta chain was observed a single time. Its antigen is not known. CDR1 and CDR2 (germline): LNHDA, SQIVND (reference sequence). The V end was cut by 5 bases, the J end by 0 bases, with 11 bases between. The CDR3 has 14 amino acids. The method was immunoSEQ multiplex PCR; TCRdb's version includes in-frame clones alone and lacks a portion of them. The sample shows fewer than 100,000 clones, about nine tenths of them seen only once. This sample stems from a study of PD-1 blockade in classical Hodgkin lymphoma. For the study at large: Treatment was intravenous nivolumab, 3 mg/kg every 2 weeks, until progression. Findings and caveats of the study: Diversity in CD4+ TCRs, unlike that measured in CD8+ TCRs, had risen significantly by C4D1. Complete responders entered with baseline diversity on par with newly diagnosed patients, the results showed.

Brentuximab vedotin exposure varied among the patients, all of whom had relapsed after autologous stem cell transplantation. This specimen was peripheral blood mononuclear cells (PBMCs), taken at baseline. The chain has TRBV19 and TRBJ2-7; D uncertain. The clonotype was recovered from a human donor with classical Hodgkin lymphoma. The CDR3 loop is CASSAGSLSYEQYF. Written as DNA, the CDR3 is TGTGCCAGTAGTGCAGGATCACTCTCCTACGAGCAGTACTTC.